This T cell receptor (beta chain) was documented in a study of tissue T cells after allogeneic stem cell transplantation. Broader study findings: Anatomically similar tissues had similar TCR repertoires within each patient. Shared clones across patients were few; motif clustering revealed tissue-specific shared signatures. In patients and mice, blood and spleen missed much of tissue repertoire.

Here immunoSEQ multiplex PCR was the method, and the copy in TCRdb shows in-frame clones only, minus some. In the table there are fewer than 500 clones, under 75% of which are singletons. V was trimmed by 2 bases and J by 0 bases, leaving 3 bases between them. This CDR3 contains 13 residues. Germline V gene data show CDR1 as NNHNN and CDR2 as SYGAGS (reference sequence). A remark on this clone: Its antigen remains unidentified. The listed genes are named as in mouse. The read finishes 1 residue shy of the CDR3 end, and the germline J gene is used to complete it.

J is TRBJ1-3 and V is TRBV13-2; D gene unclear. The sample consisted of gut tissue. This receptor was obtained from a female BALB/c mouse in good health. Mice of this strain are of MHC haplotype H2-d. The CDR3: CASGESSGNTLYF. The CDR3 bases that were read are TGTGCCAGCGGTGAAAGTTCTGGAAATACGCTCTAT.